One and the same sample provided the 9 T cell receptor beta chains below, sequenced in a study of early T cells in non-severe SARS-CoV-2 infection. Each CDR3 protein gets one entry after TCRdb re-called the 5' RACE reads with MiXCR. The sample records some 80,000 distinct CDR3 sequences, 5% being singletons. The starting material was whole blood, obtained at baseline. Every receptor here comes from an adult who was a healthcare worker with PCR-confirmed SARS-CoV-2 infection or an uninfected control (not recorded which).

The sample holds one count of this clonotype. J is TRBJ2-7 and V is TRBV2; a weak D match, TRBD2 (6 bases). From germline, CDR1 is SNHLY and CDR2 FYNNEI. Trimming left V 4 bases short and J 2 bases short, with 9 bases between. The CDR3 is 13 amino acids. CDR3 bases: TGTGCCAGCAGTGTAGCGGACGCCTACGAGCAGTACTTC. Translating it yields CASSVADAYEQYF.

This clonotype was observed many times. V gene TRBV20-1 combines with J gene TRBJ1-2; the D gene is possibly TRBD1 (6 bases). This CDR3 region has 13 residues. CDR1 and CDR2 from the germline V gene are DFQATT and SNEGSKA (reference sequence). V was cut by 3 bases and J by 8 bases, with 16 bases left in between. CDR3 in amino acids: CSASSGGASGYTF. In DNA, the CDR3 is TGCAGTGCTAGTTCCGGGGGCGCGAGCGGCTACACCTTC.

This clonotype was recorded at least ten times. The chain combines TRBV10-2 with TRBJ1-1; D is ambiguous. CDR3 size: 9 residues. Germline V CDR1 and CDR2: WSHSY, SAAADI. CDR3 coding DNA: TGCGCAGTCGGCACTGAAGCTTTCTTT. Translation gives CAVGTEAFF.

This clonotype was seen a few times. The gene calls are TRBV7-3 and TRBJ1-1; D uncertain. Germline V lookup: CDR1 SGHTA, CDR2 FQGTGA. This CDR3 has 17 amino acids. Trimming stripped 6 bases from V and 4 bases from J, with 24 bases between. In DNA form, the CDR3 reads TGTGCCAGCAGTCCTCCAGCTCTCACAGTGATGGGCACTGAAGCTTTCTTT. It is translated as CASSPPALTVMGTEAFF.

This clonotype was counted at least ten times. V is TRBV4-1 and J is TRBJ2-7; 13 bases map to TRBD2. The CDR3 sequence is 19 residues long. Unmatched junction bases numbered 14, after V lost 4 bases and J lost 2 bases. CDR1 MGHRA and CDR2 YSYEKL come from the germline V gene. The CDR3 region is CASSPRGTSGVNGPYEQYF. Here the CDR3 DNA reads TGCGCCAGCAGCCCCCGTGGGACTAGCGGGGTTAACGGCCCCTACGAGCAGTACTTC.

This rearrangement joins TRBV20-1 to TRBJ2-5; D gene ambiguous. V was cut by 2 bases and J by 5 bases, with 12 bases left in between. CDR1 DFQATT and CDR2 SNEGSKA come from the germline V gene (reference sequence). The CDR3 contains 13 residues. The CDR3 DNA is TGCAGTGCTAGACCCCTGGCCGAGGAGACCCAGTACTTC. This codes for CSARPLAEETQYF.

This clonotype was seen many times. The rearrangement links TRBV5-4 to TRBJ2-1, with 13 bases lining up with TRBD2. Trimming at V came to 4 bases and at J to 4 bases, leaving 11 bases not matched to a gene. The V gene's germline CDR1 is SGHNT and CDR2 YYREEE (reference sequence). The CDR3 is 18 amino acids. The CDR3 loop is CASSPGLAGVSHYNEQFF. The DNA for the CDR3 is TGTGCCAGCAGCCCCGGACTAGCGGGAGTATCCCATTACAATGAGCAGTTCTTC.

This clonotype came up many times. J is TRBJ2-3 and V is TRBV12-3 or TRBV12-4; 8 bases map to TRBD2. V trimming: 3 bases; J trimming: 5 bases; junction bases outside the gene matches: 7. The CDR3 is made up of 15 amino acids. CDR3 in DNA: TGTGCCAGCAGTTTGACGGGAGGGCAGGGAGATACGCAGTATTTT. It yields the protein CASSLTGGQGDTQYF.

The chain employs TRBV18 and TRBJ1-1, with D possibly being TRBD1 (5 bases). Germline V gene data show CDR1 as KGHSH and CDR2 as LQKENI. CDR3 length equals 15 residues. The germline V and J ends were trimmed by 6 bases and 4 bases, with 18 bases remaining between them. This CDR3 is CASSRTGPGGTEAFF. Written as DNA, the CDR3 is TGTGCCAGCTCTCGGACGGGGCCTGGAGGCACTGAAGCTTTCTTT. The whole variable domain, remainder taken from reference TRBV18 and TRBJ1-1, is NAGVMQNPRHLVRRRGQEARLRCSPMKGHSHVYWYRQLPEEGLKFMVYLQKENIIDESGMPKERFSAEFPKEGPSILRIQQVVRGDSAAYFCASSRTGPGGTEAFFGQGTRLTVV.